The 14 T cell receptor beta chains below all came from one sample that was sequenced in a study of technical replicates of blood from a few donors. Method: immunoSEQ multiplex PCR; TCRdb's copy keeps in-frame clones and lacks some. The table has tens of thousands of clones, 91% seen once; the top ten hold 0.37%. Sequencing input: T cells isolated from PBMCs. These receptors originate from a human donor in good health. Some clones in this sample may be carry-over from other donors' samples.

CDR3 in DNA: TGTGCCAGTAGTATACAGGGGGCGAACACTGAAGCTTTCTTT. It encodes CASSIQGANTEAFF. The chain employs TRBV19 and TRBJ1-1; the match to TRBD1 covers 8 bases. Per germline, CDR1 LNHDA and CDR2 SQIVND (reference sequence). This CDR3 comprises 14 residues. The V and J ends lost 2 bases and 1 base, in that order; junction bases with no gene match: 0.

This clone was picked up one time. The rearrangement joins TRBV27 to TRBJ2-1; 7 bases map to TRBD1. This CDR3 region has 16 residues. Germline trimming cut 8 bases from V and 2 bases from J; bases unmatched to any gene: 12. The germline gives CDR1 MNHEY, CDR2 SMNVEV (reference sequence). In DNA form, the CDR3 reads TGTGCCAGCCGCTGGTCCCGAGACAGGGCCTACAATGAGCAGTTCTTC. It encodes CASRWSRDRAYNEQFF.

The rearrangement links TRBV4-1 to TRBJ2-2; 7 nucleotides match TRBD2. The CDR3 has 16 residues. V lost 4 bases to trimming and J lost 3 bases; unmatched junction nucleotides: 8. Germline loops: CDR1 MGHRA, CDR2 YSYEKL. The CDR3 loop is CASSPRGGPDTGELFF. As DNA, the CDR3 is TGCGCCAGCAGCCCTAGGGGAGGGCCGGACACCGGGGAGCTGTTTTTT.

The chain links TRBV7-8 to TRBJ2-3; a weak D match, TRBD1 (5 bases). The CDR3 loop spans 14 amino acids. The V gene's germline CDR1 is SGHVS and CDR2 FQNEAQ. Trimming pared 4 bases from V and 1 base from J, leaving 9 bases between. The CDR3: CASSSGRGTDTQYF. CDR3 DNA sequence: TGTGCCAGCAGCTCTGGCAGGGGCACAGATACGCAGTATTTT. Full variable domain (rest looked up from reference TRBV7-8 and TRBJ2-3): GAGVSQSPRYKVAKRGQDVALRCDPISGHVSLFWYQQALGQGPEFLTYFQNEAQLDKSGLPSDRFFAERPEGSVSTLKIQRTQQEDSAVYLCASSSGRGTDTQYFGPGTRLTVL.

The V call is TRBV6-1, the J call TRBJ1-1; the match to TRBD1 covers 10 bases. This CDR3 contains 14 residues. V gave up 7 bases and J gave up 1 base; unmatched junction bases: 3. Germline CDR1 reads MNHNS; CDR2 reads SASEGT. CDR3 in DNA: TGTGCCAGCACCCGGGACAGGGGGAACACTGAAGCTTTCTTT. It yields the protein CASTRDRGNTEAFF.

CDR3 residues: CASSSNTGTDYGYTF. The CDR3 DNA follows: TGTGCCAGCAGTTCGAACACCGGGACAGACTATGGCTACACCTTC. V and J are TRBV28 and TRBJ1-2; 7 positions agree with TRBD1. With V trimmed by 4 bases and J by 3 bases, 8 bases remained unmatched. CDR3 size: 15 residues. Germline V lookup: CDR1 MDHEN, CDR2 SYDVKM.

The chain couples TRBV29-1 to TRBJ1-1; 11 nucleotides align to TRBD1. Germline-derived CDR1 and CDR2 are SQVTM and ANQGSEA. This CDR3 is 14 amino acids long. J lost 3 bases, V lost 6 bases, and 6 bases had no gene match. Here the CDR3 DNA reads TGCAGCGTCCGGGGACAGGGGGGTGACACTGAAGCTTTCTTT. It codes for CSVRGQGGDTEAFF.

The rearrangement joins TRBV29-1 to TRBJ2-5; D perhaps matches TRBD1 (6 bases). Trimming took off 7 bases at V and 2 bases at J, with 14 bases between the two ends. The germline V gene has CDR1 SQVTM and CDR2 ANQGSEA. The CDR3 loop spans 13 amino acids. CDR3 sequence reads: CSAPQGPQETQYF. The CDR3, as DNA: TGCAGCGCCCCACAGGGCCCACAAGAGACCCAGTACTTC.

The chain recombines TRBV19 with TRBJ2-1; 7 bases match TRBD1. CDR3 length equals 12 residues. J gave up 8 bases and V 6 bases, and 4 bases lay outside the gene matches. The germline gives CDR1 LNHDA, CDR2 SQIVND (reference sequence). CDR3 sequence: CASRTGSHEQFF. In DNA form, the CDR3 reads TGTGCCAGTAGGACAGGGTCCCATGAGCAGTTCTTC.

The chain combines TRBV25-1 with TRBJ1-4, with D possibly matching TRBD1 (6 bases). Trimming took off 6 bases at V and 7 bases at J, with 12 bases between the two ends. The CDR3 extends over 13 amino acids. Germline V gene data show CDR1 as MGHDK and CDR2 as SYGVNS. The DNA of the CDR3 is TGTGCCAGCAGGGGCAGGGGTGGTGAAAAACTGTTTTTT. This gives the protein CASRGRGGEKLFF.

V usage is TRBV14 and J usage is TRBJ1-1; no definite D call. Germline CDR1 and CDR2: SGHDN and FVKESK. The CDR3 sequence is 15 residues long. Trimming left V 4 bases short and J 3 bases short, with 15 bases between. The DNA of the CDR3 is TGTGCCAGCAGCCCAAACGAGAACAGATACACTGAAGCTTTCTTT. This gives the protein CASSPNENRYTEAFF.

The chain is built from TRBV5-1 and TRBJ1-2, with 12 bases lining up with TRBD1. The ends lost 4 bases at V and 6 bases at J; junction bases unmatched: 13. The germline V gene has CDR1 SGHRS and CDR2 YFSETQ. The CDR3 spans 17 residues. The chain's CDR3 is CASSPRDRGRSVHGYTF. The CDR3 region has the DNA TGCGCCAGCAGCCCCCGGGACAGGGGGCGGTCAGTACATGGCTACACCTTC.

The chain has TRBV5-6 and TRBJ2-7; TRBD1 agrees at 7 bases. Germline V gene lookup returns CDR1 SGHDT and CDR2 YYEEEE. The CDR3 runs to 15 residues. The J segment lost 0 bases and the V segment lost 4 bases, leaving 7 bases of the junction unmatched. The chain's CDR3 is CASSPLDRNSYEQYF. CDR3 DNA sequence: TGTGCCAGCAGCCCGTTGGACAGGAACTCCTACGAGCAGTACTTC.

In this sample, this clone turned up a few times. V is TRBV7-3 and J is TRBJ1-1; weak D call: TRBD1 (6 bases). CDR1 SGHTA and CDR2 FQGTGA come from the germline V gene. This CDR3 is built from 14 residues. V lost 1 base to trimming and J lost 5 bases, with 11 bases between them. The CDR3 region is CASSLMGQGTEAFF. The CDR3 nucleotides read TGTGCCAGCAGCTTAATGGGACAAGGGACTGAAGCTTTCTTT.